This TCR beta chain was recorded in a study of blood T cell repertoires in COVID-19. As for the study in general: Whether acute or convalescent, the COVID-19 samples came from the United States, Italy and Spain.

The CDR3 length is 13 residues. In the original processing: Using reference gene primer amplification, nucleated cell counts were estimated. Method: immunoSEQ multiplex PCR; TCRdb's copy keeps in-frame clones and lacks some. The D gene and trimming were derived from the DNA, and the V and J assignments and clone size from that table. The sample has approximately 290,000 clones, 70% to 90% seen once. The rearrangement uses TRBV21-1 and TRBJ1-4. TRBV21-1 corresponds to a pseudogene. Sequenced sample: peripheral blood. This receptor was identified in a woman aged 55-70 years with acute or convalescent COVID-19. The CDR3 DNA follows: TGTGCCGGGGAGGGGAGTCTCGGTGAAAAACTGTTTTTT. As protein: CAGEGSLGEKLFF.